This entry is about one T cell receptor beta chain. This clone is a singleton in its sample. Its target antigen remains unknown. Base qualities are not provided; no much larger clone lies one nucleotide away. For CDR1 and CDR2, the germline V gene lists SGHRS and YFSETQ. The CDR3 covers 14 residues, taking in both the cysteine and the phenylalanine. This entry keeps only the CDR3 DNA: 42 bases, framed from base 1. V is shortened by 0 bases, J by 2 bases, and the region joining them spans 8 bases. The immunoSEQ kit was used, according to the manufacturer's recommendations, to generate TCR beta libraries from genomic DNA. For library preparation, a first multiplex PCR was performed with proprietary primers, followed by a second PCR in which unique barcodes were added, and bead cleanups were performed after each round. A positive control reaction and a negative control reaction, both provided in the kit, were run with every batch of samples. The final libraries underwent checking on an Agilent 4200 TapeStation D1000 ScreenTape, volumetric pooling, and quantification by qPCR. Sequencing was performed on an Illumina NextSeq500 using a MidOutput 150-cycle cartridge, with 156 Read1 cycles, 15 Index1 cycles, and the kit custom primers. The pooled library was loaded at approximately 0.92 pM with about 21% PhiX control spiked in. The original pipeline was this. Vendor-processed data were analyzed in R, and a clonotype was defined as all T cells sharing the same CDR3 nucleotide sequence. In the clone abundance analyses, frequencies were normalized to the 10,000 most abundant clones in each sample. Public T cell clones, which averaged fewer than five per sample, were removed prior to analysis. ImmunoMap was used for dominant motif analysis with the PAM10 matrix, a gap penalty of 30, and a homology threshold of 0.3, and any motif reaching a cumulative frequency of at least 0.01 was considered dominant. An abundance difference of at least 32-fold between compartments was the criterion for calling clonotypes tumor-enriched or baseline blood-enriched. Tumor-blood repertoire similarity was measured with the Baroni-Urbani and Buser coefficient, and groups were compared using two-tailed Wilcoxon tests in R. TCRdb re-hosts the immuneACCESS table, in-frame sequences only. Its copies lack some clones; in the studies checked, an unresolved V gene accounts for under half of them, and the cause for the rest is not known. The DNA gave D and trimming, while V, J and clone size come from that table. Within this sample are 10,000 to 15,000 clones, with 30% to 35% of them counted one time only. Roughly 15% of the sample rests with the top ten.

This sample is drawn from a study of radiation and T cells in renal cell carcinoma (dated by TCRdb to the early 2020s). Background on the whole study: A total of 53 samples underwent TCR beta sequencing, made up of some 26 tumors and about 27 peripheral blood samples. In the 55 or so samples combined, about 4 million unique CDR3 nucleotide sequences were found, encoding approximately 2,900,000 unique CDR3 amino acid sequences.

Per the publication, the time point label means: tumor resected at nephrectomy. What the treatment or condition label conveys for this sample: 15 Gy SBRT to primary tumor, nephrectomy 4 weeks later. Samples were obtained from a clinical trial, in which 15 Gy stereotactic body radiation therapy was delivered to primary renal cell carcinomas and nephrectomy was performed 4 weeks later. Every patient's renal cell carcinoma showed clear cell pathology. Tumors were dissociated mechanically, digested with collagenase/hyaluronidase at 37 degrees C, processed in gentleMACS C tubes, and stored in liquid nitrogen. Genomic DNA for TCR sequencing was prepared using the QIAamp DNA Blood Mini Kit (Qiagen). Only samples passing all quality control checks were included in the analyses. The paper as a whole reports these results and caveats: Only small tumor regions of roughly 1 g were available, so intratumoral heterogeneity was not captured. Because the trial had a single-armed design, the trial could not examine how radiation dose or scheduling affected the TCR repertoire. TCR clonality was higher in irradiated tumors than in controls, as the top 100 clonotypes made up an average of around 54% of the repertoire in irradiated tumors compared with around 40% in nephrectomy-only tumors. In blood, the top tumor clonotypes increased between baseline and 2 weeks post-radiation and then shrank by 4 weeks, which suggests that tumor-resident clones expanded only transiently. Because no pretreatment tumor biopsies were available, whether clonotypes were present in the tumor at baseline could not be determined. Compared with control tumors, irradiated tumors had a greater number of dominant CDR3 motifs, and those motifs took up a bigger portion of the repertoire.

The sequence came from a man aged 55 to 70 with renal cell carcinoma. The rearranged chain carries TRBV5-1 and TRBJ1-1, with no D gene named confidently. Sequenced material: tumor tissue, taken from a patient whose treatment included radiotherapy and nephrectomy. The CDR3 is CASSLEATNTEAFF. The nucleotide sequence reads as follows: TGCGCCAGCAGCTTGGAGGCAACAAACACTGAAGCTTTCTTT. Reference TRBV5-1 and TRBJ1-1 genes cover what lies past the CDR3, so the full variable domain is KAGVTQTPRYLIKTRGQQVTLSCSPISGHRSVSWYQQTPGQGLQFLFEYFSETQRNKGNFPGRFSGRQFSNSRSEMNVSTLELGDSALYLCASSLEATNTEAFFGQGTRLTVV.